This is a list of T cell receptor beta chains from one sample in a study of blood T cell repertoires in COVID-19. Clones were read by immunoSEQ multiplex PCR, and TCRdb kept only the in-frame ones, dropping some. Here the sample spans about 370,000 clones, 90% being singletons. Sequenced sample: peripheral blood. The source is a man in his late teens or twenties with active or convalescent COVID-19. Both conserved end residues are part of each CDR3. A D gene is named only where the DNA matches it firmly. Only part of the rows carry a size: once, few, many, or a class if the clone is expanded.

DNA,CDR3,size,J,D,V
TGTGCCAGCAGCGTAGGTAGCGGGAGTCGGTCCTACGAGCAGTACTTC,CASSVGSGSRSYEQYF,once,TRBJ2-7,TRBD2,TRBV9
TGTGCCAGCAATTCAGGGGTGAGCACTGAAGCTTTCTTT,CASNSGVSTEAFF,-,TRBJ1-1,-,TRBV19
TGTGCCAGCAGTGATGTCACTGGGGGGTGGTCAGCTTTCTTT,CASSDVTGGWSAFF,-,TRBJ1-1,-,TRBV2
TGTGCCAGTAGTGCCTGGAGGGTGAGCGTTAAAGAGACCCAGTACTTC,CASSAWRVSVKETQYF,-,TRBJ2-5,-,TRBV19
TGTGCCAGCAGCAACGTGGGGGCGCTGAATCAGCCCCAGCATTTT,CASSNVGALNQPQHF,-,TRBJ1-5,-,TRBV28
TGTGCCAGCAGGCGGAATCAGCCCCAGCATTTT,CASRRNQPQHF,-,TRBJ1-5,-,TRBV6-5
TGTGCCAGCGCAACGGGGGGTCCTCAGCCCCAGCATTTT,CASATGGPQPQHF,-,TRBJ1-5,-,TRBV18
TGTGCCAGCAGCTCCCCGGGGGGGGCCTCCTACGAGCAGTACTTC,CASSSPGGASYEQYF,once,TRBJ2-7,TRBD2,TRBV6-5
TGTGCCAGCAGCTCAGAGGGTGGTAGAATCTACACCTTC,CASSSEGGRIYTF,-,TRBJ1-2,-,TRBV13
TGCGCCAGCTCCGGAGTTACAGATACGCAGTATTTT,CASSGVTDTQYF,-,TRBJ2-3,-,TRBV10-2
TGTGCCAGCTCACCAGAATTTAACAGGGTGTATGAAAAACTGTTTTTT,CASSPEFNRVYEKLFF,once,TRBJ1-4,-,TRBV18
TGTGCCAGCAGCCCGGGACAGTATGGCTACACCTTC,CASSPGQYGYTF,-,TRBJ1-2,TRBD1,TRBV11-2